In this sample, the clone carrying this TCR beta chain turned up many times. Its target is unknown. This entry comes from a study of T-cell memory formation after mild COVID-19. The study, taken as a whole, reports: Memory cells collected pre-infection included some clones that later responded, suggesting cross-reactive memory joined.

Each CDR3 protein is one row after TCRdb ran MiXCR on the 5' RACE reads. The sample carries about 340,000 distinct CDR3 sequences, approximately 15% recorded once. The CDR3 has 14 residues. Trimming cost V 4 bases and J 6 bases; bases outside gene matches: 8. Germline V gives CDR1 SGHDT, CDR2 YYEEEE. This receptor was obtained from a man aged 18 to 29 who had mild COVID-19 (a few samples of this study predate the infection). Cell type and time point are not known. The sample comprised PBMCs or a T cell subset sorted from them (not recorded which). The chain links TRBV5-6 to TRBJ2-3; 7 nucleotides agree with TRBD2. The CDR3 sequence is CASSDGTNSDTQYF. The CDR3 DNA sequence: TGTGCCAGCAGCGATGGGACTAATTCGGATACGCAGTATTTT.